The 23 T cell receptor beta chains below all came from one sample that was sequenced in a study of vaccination effects on CD4 cells after COVID-19. ViraFEST expansion of antigen-specific CD4+ T cells with viral peptide pools preceded sequencing. Culturing for roughly 10 days preceded CD4+ T cell isolation. Nucleocapsid antibodies were negative in the vaccine recipients, who had never had SARS-CoV-2 infection. The antigens of these receptors remain unknown. Repertoires were generated with immunoSEQ multiplex PCR, while TCRdb's copy carries only in-frame clones and drops some. This table has 30,000 to 35,000 clones, 55% to 85% appearing once. Sequences were derived from CD4+ T cells from PBMCs cultured with HCoV-OC43 spike peptides, sampled before COVID-19 vaccination. The subset: HCoV-OC43 spike overlapping peptide pool stimulation. The source of these receptors is a human donor who received a COVID-19 vaccine.

This rearrangement joins TRBV3-1 (or the pseudogene TRBV3-2) to TRBJ1-3; unclear D gene. This CDR3 is built from 15 residues. Trimming removed 1 base at V and 2 bases at J, with 9 bases between. Per the germline V gene, CDR1 is LGHDT and CDR2 is YNNKEL (reference sequence). CDR3 sequence reads: CASSQGGGAGNTIYF. For the CDR3, the DNA is TGTGCCAGCAGCCAAGGTGGCGGGGCTGGAAACACCATATATTTT.

This clone occurred a few times. The genes are TRBV3-1 (or the pseudogene TRBV3-2) and TRBJ2-5; no definite D call. CDR1 and CDR2 from the germline V gene are LGHDT and YNNKEL (reference sequence). V was cut by 1 base and J by 4 bases, with 1 base left in between. CDR3 length: 11 amino acids. CDR3 residues: CASSQVETQYF. The DNA of the CDR3 is TGTGCCAGCAGCCAAGTAGAGACCCAGTACTTC.

Only one count was recorded for this clone. The chain is built from TRBV5-6 and TRBJ2-1; TRBD2 matches at 11 bases. The germline V gene has CDR1 SGHDT and CDR2 YYEEEE. J gave up 0 bases and V 4 bases, and 6 bases lay outside the gene matches. This CDR3 comprises 17 residues. The CDR3 DNA reads TGTGCCAGCAGCCCTACTAGCGGGGGCGGCTCCTACAATGAGCAGTTCTTC. Residues: CASSPTSGGGSYNEQFF.

This chain uses TRBV30 with TRBJ1-4; D is ambiguous. Trimming cost V 2 bases and J 3 bases, with 13 bases left between them. This CDR3 has 15 amino acids. Germline V CDR1 and CDR2: GTSNPN, SVGIG (reference sequence). CDR3 amino acids: CAWSLSGTPNEKLFF. CDR3 coding DNA: TGTGCCTGGAGTTTATCGGGAACACCTAATGAAAAACTGTTTTTT.

This clone was detected a few times. The chain employs TRBV6-5 and TRBJ1-2, with TRBD1 matching over 7 bases. Germline trimming cut 2 bases from V and 5 bases from J; bases unmatched to any gene: 5. The CDR3 loop spans 14 amino acids. The germline gives CDR1 MNHEY, CDR2 SVGAGI. The DNA of the CDR3 is TGTGCCAGCAGTTACGACAGGGTTGAGTATGGCTACACCTTC. Protein: CASSYDRVEYGYTF.

This chain joins TRBV9 and TRBJ1-1; D not resolved. Trimming stripped 0 bases from V and 2 bases from J, with 11 bases between. The CDR3 spans 15 residues. Looked up from germline, CDR1 is SGDLS and CDR2 is YYNGEE. The chain's CDR3 is CASSVDPGGNTEAFF. DNA for the CDR3: TGTGCCAGCAGCGTAGACCCGGGCGGAAACACTGAAGCTTTCTTT.

The chain combines TRBV5-1 with TRBJ1-4; D uncertain. CDR1 and CDR2 from the germline V gene are SGHRS and YFSETQ. V was shortened by 0 bases and J by 7 bases, with 7 bases between the two germline ends. This CDR3 spans 13 amino acids. The CDR3 here is CASSLGPREKLFF. The CDR3 coding sequence is TGCGCCAGCAGCTTGGGCCCCCGTGAAAAACTGTTTTTT.

This chain connects TRBV28 to TRBJ2-3, with no clear D. This CDR3 comprises 15 residues. The germline V gene encodes CDR1 MDHEN and CDR2 SYDVKM. Between the trimmed V and J ends, which lost 3 bases and 1 base, there was a span of 11 bases. The CDR3 here is CASSLQAVGTDTQYF. The CDR3 DNA follows: TGTGCCAGCAGTTTGCAGGCGGTCGGCACAGATACGCAGTATTTT.

To note about this clone: One end of the junction is discordant with germline, which a read error may explain. V is TRBV5-6 and J is TRBJ1-2; the match to TRBD1 covers 7 bases. The CDR3 sequence is 14 residues long. Germline assignment: CDR1 SGHDT and CDR2 YYEEEE. The CDR3 DNA reads TGTGCCAGCAGCTACGGACCCGACAGGGAAAAATCCGCCTTC. Protein sequence: CASSYGPDREKSAF.

The rearrangement joins TRBV28 to TRBJ2-7; D is possibly TRBD2 (5 bases). V was trimmed by 2 bases and J by 2 bases, leaving 10 bases between them. Per the germline V gene, CDR1 is MDHEN and CDR2 is SYDVKM. CDR3 size: 14 residues. CDR3 coding DNA: TGTGCCAGCAGTTTAAGGACGGGGACCTACGAGCAGTACTTC. Protein: CASSLRTGTYEQYF.

The chain is built from TRBV2 and TRBJ2-3; 8 bases match TRBD2. CDR1 and CDR2 (germline): SNHLY, FYNNEI. V was pared by 7 bases and J by 3 bases, with 6 bases of the junction left unmatched. This CDR3 region has 14 residues. CDR3 loop: CASNREGPTDTQYF. For the CDR3, the DNA is TGTGCCAGCAATCGGGAGGGCCCAACAGATACGCAGTATTTT.

Only one count was recorded for this clone. The V call is TRBV25-1, the J call TRBJ2-7, with D uncertain. The CDR3 runs to 13 residues. Trimming stripped 2 bases from V and 7 bases from J, with 12 bases between. CDR1 is MGHDK, CDR2 SYGVNS, per germline. CDR3 nucleotide sequence: TGTGCCAGCAGTGAAGGGCCCCGAGGAGAGCAGTACTTC. Protein sequence: CASSEGPRGEQYF.

This rearrangement joins TRBV5-1 to TRBJ2-2, with D perhaps being TRBD1 or TRBD2 (6 bases each). With 4 bases removed from V and 0 bases from J, the gap between germline ends came to 22 bases. Germline loops: CDR1 SGHRS, CDR2 YFSETQ. There are 19 residues in the CDR3. The CDR3 loop reads CASSPLGGIQGTNTGELFF. The CDR3 DNA reads as TGCGCCAGCAGCCCTCTGGGAGGAATTCAGGGGACGAACACCGGGGAGCTGTTTTTT.

This chain links TRBV28 with TRBJ1-1; TRBD1 aligns across 12 bases. Germline V gene lookup returns CDR1 MDHEN and CDR2 SYDVKM. V shed 1 base and J 7 bases; nucleotides not matched to a gene: 13. The CDR3 runs to 18 residues. CDR3 DNA: TGTGCCAGCAGTTTATATGAAATATGGGACAGGGGGCTGGGTGAAGCTTTCTTT. It specifies CASSLYEIWDRGLGEAFF.

The J gene is TRBJ2-1, the V gene TRBV28, with 9 nucleotides matching TRBD2. The CDR3 totals 18 residues. CDR1 is MDHEN and CDR2 is SYDVKM in the germline V gene. With V trimmed by 5 bases and J by 0 bases, 11 bases remained unmatched. The DNA of the CDR3 is TGTGCCAGCAGTCCCCCGACTAGCGGAAAGAGCTCCTACAATGAGCAGTTCTTC. Amino acid sequence: CASSPPTSGKSSYNEQFF.

The chain has TRBV6-5 and TRBJ1-1; tentative D call: TRBD1 (5 bases). Germline V gives CDR1 MNHEY, CDR2 SVGAGI. Deletions cut 4 bases from V and 8 bases from J, with 8 bases between. This CDR3 is 11 amino acids long. CDR3 in DNA: TGTGCCAGCAGTTCACCAGGGGAAGCTTTCTTT. Translated: CASSSPGEAFF.

A few counts support this clone. The chain uses TRBV7-8 and TRBJ1-1; a weak D match, TRBD1 (5 bases). Germline V gives CDR1 SGHVS, CDR2 FQNEAQ. Trimming took off 2 bases at V and 1 base at J, with 5 bases between the two ends. The CDR3 loop spans 13 amino acids. This CDR3 reads CASSLRGNTEAFF. CDR3 nucleotide sequence: TGTGCCAGCAGCTTAAGGGGGAACACTGAAGCTTTCTTT.

This clone was counted once. The chain carries TRBV2 and TRBJ2-1; D unclear. V lost 2 bases, J lost 4 bases, and 12 bases lay in between. The CDR3 extends over 15 amino acids. Per germline, CDR1 SNHLY and CDR2 FYNNEI. CDR3 sequence (DNA): TGTGCCAGCAGTGAAAGGGATCCTATTTACAATGAGCAGTTCTTC. Its protein product is CASSERDPIYNEQFF.

The chain recombines TRBV6-5 with TRBJ2-5; D remains unclear. Germline values: CDR1 MNHEY, CDR2 SVGAGI. The V gene lost 11 bases and the J gene lost 0 bases, with 16 bases spanning the gap. This CDR3 region has 14 residues. In DNA form, the CDR3 reads TGTGCCTTAGTAGAAGCTGCCAACCAAGAGACCCAGTACTTC. Its protein is CALVEAANQETQYF.

The V call is TRBV6-5, the J call TRBJ1-1; 10 bases fit TRBD1. This CDR3 spans 13 amino acids. Germline trimming cut 10 bases from V and 8 bases from J; bases unmatched to any gene: 10. Looked up from germline, CDR1 is MNHEY and CDR2 is SVGAGI. CDR3 in amino acids: CATQIQDRGEAFF. DNA of the CDR3: TGTGCCACCCAAATCCAGGACAGGGGGGAAGCTTTCTTT.

V and J are TRBV6-5 and TRBJ1-2, with a weak D call TRBD1 (5 bases). CDR3 length equals 16 residues. The germline CDR1 and CDR2 sequences are MNHEY and SVGAGI. The V and J ends lost 0 bases and 7 bases respectively, with 18 bases between them. The CDR3 loop is CASSYSMLARASGYTF. In DNA, the CDR3 is TGTGCCAGCAGTTACTCGATGTTAGCCAGGGCAAGTGGCTACACCTTC.

This sequence joins TRBV5-8 and TRBJ1-2; no clear D. Germline CDR1 is SGHTS and CDR2 is YDEGEE. The CDR3 consists of 14 residues. The V gene lost 5 bases and the J gene lost 4 bases, with 15 bases spanning the gap. The CDR3 region is CASRPGSSTYGYTF. As DNA, the CDR3 is TGTGCCAGCAGGCCGGGTTCTAGTACCTATGGCTACACCTTC.

This chain uses TRBV6-2 or TRBV6-3 with TRBJ2-7; D could derive from TRBD1 or TRBD2 (5 bases each). Trimming removed 5 bases at V and 4 bases at J, with 15 bases between. There are 14 residues in the CDR3. From germline, CDR1 is MNHEY and CDR2 SVGEGT. The DNA for the CDR3 is TGTGCCAGCAGTCTCCCGGGGCAAGTGTACGAGCAGTACTTC. Translated, it gives CASSLPGQVYEQYF.